One sample yielded the 30 T cell receptor beta chains listed below, sequenced in a study of TET2 disruption in CD19-targeted CAR T cells (dated by TCRdb to 2016 to 2018). This specimen's treatment or condition label, per the study, means: autologous CTL019 cells: CD19 CAR with 4-1BB and CD3 zeta domains. The library was produced with the immunoSEQ multiplex PCR assay. Not all clones reach the TCRdb copy of this immuneACCESS table, which keeps in-frame sequences only. Checked studies attribute under half of the gap to unresolved V genes and leave the rest unexplained. The sample table records about 30,000 clones. The leading ten clones occupy 1.9% of the sample. Their antigens remain unidentified. The material was CD8- CAR+ T cells sorted from cultured blood T cells, obtained for CD19 CAR T cell therapy. The cell subset or site label, read with the paper, signifies: CD8-negative CAR-positive T cells from the infusion product. Source of these receptors: an older man with chronic lymphocytic leukemia.

A remark on this clone: The CDR3 end falls 3 residues outside the read, so it is completed with the germline J gene. The chain couples TRBV4-2 to TRBJ1-2; 7 nucleotides agree with TRBD1. Germline loops: CDR1 LGHNA, CDR2 YNFKEQ. The CDR3 totals 13 residues. V was clipped by 0 bases and J by 7 bases; unmatched bases: 2. The CDR3 loop reads CASSQEEGAGYTF. The CDR3 DNA, read in part, is TGTGCCAGCAGCCAAGAAGAGGGGGCTGGC.

For this clone: The missing CDR3 end, 3 residues past where the read stops, is filled in from the germline J gene. The chain couples TRBV7-9 to TRBJ2-4; the D gene is possibly TRBD1 (5 bases). There are 15 residues in the CDR3. Germline CDR1 and CDR2: SEHNR and FQNEAQ (reference sequence). Here the CDR3 reads CASSQSGIPNYGQYF. The part of the CDR3 DNA that was read is TGTGCCAGCAGCCAGTCAGGGATTCCTAACTATGGT.

A remark on this clone: The read falls 3 residues short of the CDR3 end, and the missing part is taken from the germline J gene. The chain carries TRBV20-1 and TRBJ1-2, with a tentative D call TRBD1 (5 bases). Per germline, CDR1 DFQATT and CDR2 SNEGSKA (reference sequence). This CDR3 spans 13 amino acids. The CDR3 sequence is CSATGTSISDYTF. CDR3 DNA, as far as it was read: TGCAGTGCAACCGGGACTAGCATCTCTGAC.

Of note for this clone: Coverage ceases 3 residues before the CDR3 finishes, and the germline J gene fills in the end. The chain employs TRBV3-1 (or the pseudogene TRBV3-2) and TRBJ2-7, with D uncertain. Per germline, CDR1 LGHDT and CDR2 YNNKEL (reference sequence). This CDR3 is built from 14 residues. V lost 0 bases to trimming and J lost 3 bases, with 9 bases between them. The CDR3 is CASSQEGSGYEQYF. The part of the CDR3 DNA that was read is TGTGCCAGCAGCCAAGAGGGCTCTGGCTACGAG.

On this clone itself: The read comes to an end 3 residues before the CDR3 does, leaving the germline J gene to fill in the end. The chain has TRBV18 and TRBJ2-1; D tentatively fits TRBD1 or TRBD2 (5 bases each). Between the trimmed V and J ends, which lost 6 bases and 1 base, there was a span of 13 bases. CDR3 length equals 15 residues. Germline CDR1 is KGHSH and CDR2 is LQKENI. Incomplete CDR3 DNA: TGTGCCAGCTCGGGTGGCAGGGAGTCCTACAATGAG. Its protein is CASSGGRESYNE. The entire CDR3 protein is CASSGGRESYNEQFF.

The CDR3: CASSRAGSNQPQHF. CDR3 DNA, as far as it was read: TGTGCCAGTAGTCGTGCAGGGAGCAATCAGCCC. The V and J genes are TRBV19 and TRBJ1-5, with D tentatively TRBD1 (5 bases). The missing CDR3 end, 3 residues past where the read stops, is filled in from the germline J gene. The germline gives CDR1 LNHDA, CDR2 SQIVND (reference sequence). Trimming removed 5 bases at V and 1 base at J, with 9 bases between. CDR3 length equals 14 residues.

Points on this clone: Read coverage stops 3 residues before the CDR3 terminus; the germline J gene supplies the remainder. V is TRBV12-3 or TRBV12-4 and J is TRBJ1-3; possibly TRBD1 for D (5 bases). CDR3 length: 13 amino acids. The V gene lost 6 bases and the J gene lost 3 bases, with 9 bases spanning the gap. CDR3 protein: CASRGQIGNTIYF. The covered CDR3 bases are TGTGCCAGCAGGGGGCAAATTGGAAACACC.

Turning to this clone: The read terminates 3 residues before the CDR3 end, so the remaining end is supplied by the germline J gene. The chain uses TRBV20-1 and TRBJ2-5; 9 bases map to TRBD1. V lost 6 bases, J lost 4 bases, and 21 bases stayed unmatched. Germline CDR1 and CDR2: DFQATT and SNEGSKA (reference sequence). This CDR3 has 18 residues. CDR3 amino acids: CSAMTGTGFISQSETQYF. The CDR3 DNA, read in part, is TGCAGTGCAATGACCGGGACAGGGTTTATATCGCAGTCAGAGACC.

Comment on this clone: The observed sequence ends 3 residues before the CDR3 terminus, with the missing tail filled in from the germline J gene. The V call is TRBV7-9, the J call TRBJ2-4, with TRBD1 matching over 7 bases. The CDR3 is made up of 15 amino acids. Germline lookup yields CDR1 SEHNR and CDR2 FQNEAQ (reference sequence). CDR3 DNA, as far as it was read: TGTGCCAGCAGCCCCGTCCCGACAGGGAACTATGGT. It codes for CASSPVPTGNYG. The CDR3, in full, reads CASSPVPTGNYGQYF.

About this clone itself: The read halts 3 residues ahead of the CDR3 end, with the missing end drawn from the germline J gene. The gene calls are TRBV2 and TRBJ1-2; 8 positions match TRBD1. V was pared by 2 bases and J by 6 bases, with 8 bases of the junction left unmatched. Germline V gene sequence: CDR1 SNHLY, CDR2 FYNNEI. This CDR3 has 15 amino acids. The sequenced CDR3 bases are TGTGCCAGCAGTGAAAGGACAGGGCCGCTCCATGGC. It specifies CASSERTGPLHG. The whole CDR3 sequence is CASSERTGPLHGYTF.

On this clone: Coverage ceases 3 residues before the CDR3 finishes, and the germline J gene fills in the end. This chain uses TRBV27 with TRBJ2-7; D is possibly TRBD2 (7 bases). Germline V gene lookup returns CDR1 MNHEY and CDR2 SMNVEV (reference sequence). The germline V and J ends were trimmed by 5 bases and 4 bases, with 18 bases remaining between them. This CDR3 spans 15 amino acids. The sequenced part of the CDR3 DNA is TGTGCCAGCAGTGCCCGCGCGGGGGCTGGTTACGAG. Protein sequence: CASSARAGAGYE. The CDR3 in full is CASSARAGAGYEQYF.

In regard to this clone: The CDR3 is cut off 3 residues early in the read; its end comes from the germline J gene. The chain has TRBV29-1 and TRBJ1-2; the D is unclear. The CDR3 is 11 amino acids. Trimming shortened V by 5 bases and J by 6 bases, and 10 bases separated the two germline ends. CDR1 is SQVTM, CDR2 ANQGSEA, per germline. CDR3 region: CSVYAVNGYTF. The sequenced part of the CDR3 DNA is TGCAGCGTTTATGCGGTCAATGGC.

A word on this clone: The read falls 3 residues short of the CDR3 end, and the missing part is taken from the germline J gene. The chain uses TRBV7-6 and TRBJ2-4; D is perhaps TRBD2 (5 bases). The CDR3 runs to 14 residues. Germline V lookup: CDR1 SGHVS, CDR2 FNYEAQ. CDR3 sequence: CASSLDAGGYGQYF. Incomplete CDR3 DNA: TGTGCCAGCAGCTTAGATGCGGGTGGCTATGGT.

On this clone itself: The CDR3 end falls 3 residues outside the read, so it is completed with the germline J gene. The chain couples TRBV20-1 to TRBJ1-1; 7 bases are a match to TRBD1. Looked up from germline, CDR1 is DFQATT and CDR2 is SNEGSKA (reference sequence). The CDR3 consists of 15 residues. V was pared by 5 bases and J by 4 bases, with 13 bases of the junction left unmatched. This chain's CDR3 is CSALPVQGLRTEAFF. The sequenced CDR3 bases are TGCAGTGCTTTACCGGTACAGGGGCTCCGCACTGAA.

About this clone itself: The read finishes 3 residues shy of the CDR3 end, and the germline J gene is used to complete it. The V gene is TRBV28, the J gene TRBJ2-5; 10 bases agree with TRBD2. CDR3 length equals 17 residues. Trimming took 3 bases from V and 5 from J; bases not matched to a gene: 12. Germline V lookup: CDR1 MDHEN, CDR2 SYDVKM. The sequenced part of the CDR3 DNA is TGTGCCAGCAGTTTCGCTGTGCAGCGGGGGGGCGGGGAGACC. Residues: CASSFAVQRGGGET. Given in full, the CDR3 is CASSFAVQRGGGETQYF.

Remarks on this clone: From the germline J gene comes the end of the CDR3, since the read stops 3 residues before it. This chain joins TRBV5-4 and TRBJ1-2, with D hard to call. Germline CDR1 SGHNT, CDR2 YYREEE (reference sequence). The CDR3 runs to 13 residues. Trimming pared 4 bases from V and 7 bases from J, leaving 14 bases between. CDR3 protein: CASSPGNTVGYTF. The sequenced CDR3 bases are TGTGCCAGCAGCCCGGGGAATACCGTTGGC.

In the case of this clone: The read halts 3 residues ahead of the CDR3 end, with the missing end drawn from the germline J gene. The V call is TRBV10-3, the J call TRBJ2-3, with a possible D match to TRBD2 (7 bases). The CDR3 is 18 amino acids. CDR1 is ENHRY, CDR2 SYGVKD, per germline. Trimming pared 6 bases from V and 1 base from J, leaving 23 bases between. The DNA read from the CDR3 is TGTGCCATCAGCAACGGAAGGGGGGGTTGGAGGGGCACAGATACG. Protein sequence: CAISNGRGGWRGTDT. The entire CDR3 protein is CAISNGRGGWRGTDTQYF.

Regarding this clone: The CDR3 is cut off 3 residues early in the read; its end comes from the germline J gene. Other DNA sequences in this sample translate to the same CDR3. The chain joins TRBV30 to TRBJ1-3; tentatively, D is TRBD1 (5 bases). V was trimmed by 4 bases and J by 0 bases, leaving 13 bases between them. The germline CDR1 and CDR2 sequences are GTSNPN and SVGIG (reference sequence). The CDR3 length is 15 residues. The CDR3 region is CAWTPGENSGNTIYF. The covered CDR3 bases are TGTGCCTGGACCCCGGGGGAGAACTCTGGAAACACC. The full variable domain, rest sourced from reference TRBV30 and TRBJ1-3, is SQTIHQWPATLVQPVGSPLSLECTVEGTSNPNLYWYRQAAGRGLQLLFYSVGIGQISSEVPQNLSASRPQDRQFILSSKKLLLSDSGFYLCAWTPGENSGNTIYFGEGSWLTVV.

Points on this clone: The read ends 3 residues before the CDR3 terminus; that terminus is restored from the germline J gene. The chain carries TRBV12-5 and TRBJ2-3; unclear D gene. V dropped 0 bases and J dropped 4 bases, with 5 bases sitting between them. The length of the CDR3 is 13 residues. Germline V gene sequence: CDR1 LGHNT, CDR2 FRNRAP. CDR3 region: CASGLVWPDTQYF. The CDR3 DNA, read in part, is TGTGCTAGTGGTTTGGTATGGCCAGATACG.

Comments on this clone: The read comes to an end 3 residues before the CDR3 does, leaving the germline J gene to fill in the end. The chain uses TRBV9 and TRBJ2-2; 12 bases align to TRBD1. After removal of 2 bases from V and 7 bases from J, the junction contained 6 bases not matched to a gene. The CDR3 runs 16 residues. Germline V gene lookup returns CDR1 SGDLS and CDR2 YYNGEE. The CDR3 loop reads CASSVGGQGAYGELFF. CDR3 bases read: TGTGCCAGCAGCGTCGGGGGACAGGGGGCGTACGGGGAG.

Points on this clone: At one boundary the junction diverges from the germline segment, which might be a read error. The CDR3 end falls 3 residues outside the read, so it is completed with the germline J gene. The chain links TRBV4-2 to TRBJ2-2; 10 nucleotides line up with TRBD2. The CDR3 has 17 residues. Germline V lookup: CDR1 LGHNA, CDR2 YNFKEQ. CDR3 in amino acids: CASSQVPSGGAVGELFF. CDR3 DNA, as far as it was read: TGCGCCAGCAGCCAGGTTCCCAGCGGGGGGGCGGTCGGGGAG.

Regarding this clone: Read coverage stops 3 residues before the CDR3 terminus; the germline J gene supplies the remainder. The chain links TRBV19 to TRBJ1-5, with TRBD1 identical over 11 bases. This CDR3 comprises 16 residues. The germline V gene encodes CDR1 LNHDA and CDR2 SQIVND (reference sequence). The trim removed 6 bases at V and 6 bases at J, leaving 10 bases unmatched. The CDR3 region is CASSPQGQGAGQPQHF. CDR3 DNA, as far as it was read: TGTGCCAGTAGCCCACAAGGACAGGGGGCGGGTCAGCCC.

Turning to this clone: The read stops 3 residues short of the end of the CDR3; the missing end is completed from the germline J gene. Other DNA sequences of this sample code for an identical CDR3. The chain has TRBV18 and TRBJ2-4; D may be TRBD2 (7 bases). Per the germline V gene, CDR1 is KGHSH and CDR2 is LQKENI. The CDR3 is made up of 14 amino acids. The sequenced CDR3 bases are TGTGCCAGCTCACCCAGGTCAGGGGACTATGGT. It specifies CASSPRSGDYG. The whole CDR3 sequence is CASSPRSGDYGQYF.

With regard to this clone: Read coverage stops 3 residues before the CDR3 terminus; the germline J gene supplies the remainder. This chain uses TRBV7-3 with TRBJ2-1, with D tentatively TRBD1 (7 bases). The germline V and J ends were trimmed by 0 bases and 3 bases, with 9 bases remaining between them. Germline V gene data show CDR1 as SGHTA and CDR2 as FQGTGA. The CDR3 contains 15 residues. The CDR3 loop reads CASSLTRGDYNEQFF. CDR3 DNA (partial): TGTGCCAGCAGCTTAACCAGGGGGGACTACAATGAG.

Comments on this clone: Read sequence stops 3 residues before the CDR3 end, and the germline J gene provides the missing end. The V gene is TRBV18, the J gene TRBJ2-4, with D tentatively TRBD1 (6 bases). In germline, CDR1 is KGHSH, CDR2 LQKENI. This CDR3 spans 16 amino acids. CDR3 in amino acids: CASSSANSGASYGQYF. CDR3 DNA (partial): TGTGCCAGCTCATCCGCGAACTCAGGGGCGAGCTATGGT.

Concerning this clone: The read comes to an end 3 residues before the CDR3 does, leaving the germline J gene to fill in the end. The rearrangement links TRBV12-3 or TRBV12-4 to TRBJ1-5; D might be TRBD1 (6 bases). V was trimmed by 6 bases and J by 6 bases, leaving 9 bases between them. This CDR3 has 12 residues. The CDR3 DNA, read in part, is TGTGCCAGCAGATACAGGGTTCAGCCC. It encodes CASRYRVQP. The whole CDR3 sequence is CASRYRVQPQHF.

Regarding this clone: Read data end 3 residues before the CDR3 end; the end is taken from the germline J gene. This same CDR3 is encoded by further DNA sequences in the sample. The chain employs TRBV18 and TRBJ1-2, with 9 bases fitting TRBD1. Per the germline V gene, CDR1 is KGHSH and CDR2 is LQKENI. V lost 3 bases to trimming and J lost 2 bases; unmatched junction nucleotides: 13. The CDR3 has 18 residues. The CDR3 sequence is CASSPLLGTGRVNYGYTF. The sequenced part of the CDR3 DNA is TGTGCCAGCTCACCCCTACTGGGGACAGGGAGGGTGAACTATGGC.

Comments on this clone: The CDR3 end falls 3 residues outside the read, so it is completed with the germline J gene. V is TRBV19 and J is TRBJ2-2; TRBD2 might be the D (5 bases). This CDR3 spans 15 amino acids. Per the germline V gene, CDR1 is LNHDA and CDR2 is SQIVND (reference sequence). Trimming shortened V by 3 bases and J by 3 bases, and 11 bases separated the two germline ends. CDR3 protein: CASSIRGWDTGELFF. Partial CDR3 DNA: TGTGCCAGTAGTATCAGAGGGTGGGACACCGGGGAG.

To note about this clone: The CDR3 end is not reached by the read, which stops 3 residues before it; the germline J gene fills it in. J is TRBJ2-5 and V is TRBV29-1; tentatively, D is TRBD1 (6 bases). The CDR3 covers 13 residues. The germline CDR1 and CDR2 sequences are SQVTM and ANQGSEA. V shed 4 bases and J shed 4 bases, with 13 bases lying between them. Partial CDR3 DNA: TGCAGCGTTGCGTCTCACAGGGCAGAGACC. Residues: CSVASHRAET. The full-length CDR3 reads as CSVASHRAETQYF. The whole variable domain, filled in from reference TRBV29-1 and TRBJ2-5, reads SAVISQKPSRDICQRGTSLTIQCQVDSQVTMMFWYRQQPGQSLTLIATANQGSEATYESGFVIDKFPISRPNLTFSTLTVSNMSPEDSSIYLCSVASHRAETQYFGPGTRLLVL.

About this clone itself: At one end the junction does not follow the germline gene, possibly because of a read error. The read finishes 3 residues shy of the CDR3 end, and the germline J gene is used to complete it. The same CDR3 can be traced to other DNA sequences in this sample. The chain joins TRBV5-3 to TRBJ1-3, with 7 bases lining up with TRBD1. TRBV5-3 is flagged as an ORF with uncertain function. The CDR3 has 14 residues. The sequenced part of the CDR3 DNA is TGTGCCAGAAGTCAGGGGGTGAGAGGAAACACA. It codes for CARSQGVRGNT. The complete CDR3 reads CARSQGVRGNTIYF.